This T cell receptor (beta chain) appears in the sequencing data of a study of cytomegalovirus exposure and HLA in healthy donors. Study results and caveats: Fewer N-insertions than the approximately 610-donor mean were reportedly shown by an Asian-associated ancestry cluster in a later analysis. Follow-up analysis later connected one missense variant in DCLRE1C with trimming of TCR beta V- and J-genes. Owing to their indistinguishability, certain V segments, notably TRBV6-2 and TRBV6-3, were excluded.

About this clone: Antigen: not known.

The study ran its PCR with 60 Vbeta and 13 Jbeta primers. Data came from immunoSEQ multiplex PCR; TCRdb stores just in-frame clones and leaves some out. The sample carries 140,000 to 150,000 clones, around 80% recorded once. From germline, CDR1 is ENHRY and CDR2 SYGVKD. The CDR3 runs to 13 residues. V lost 4 bases, J lost 1 base, and 1 base stayed unmatched. The sample taken for sequencing was PBMCs. The receptor was derived from a man aged 35 to 55 in good health and CMV-seropositive. The chain is built from TRBV10-3 and TRBJ2-7; TRBD1 matches at 7 bases. Written as DNA, the CDR3 is TGTGCCATCAGTGGGACAGGATCCTACGAGCAGTACTTC. The encoded protein is CAISGTGSYEQYF.